The rows below give T cell receptor beta chains drawn from one sample of a study of technical replicates of blood from several donors. Clones were read by immunoSEQ multiplex PCR, and TCRdb kept only the in-frame ones, dropping some. The data contain around 95,000 clones, over 85% of them seen just once; the ten biggest clones take up roughly 0.24%. The sample was T cells isolated from PBMCs. The receptors here all came from a human donor in good health. Each CDR3 is given with its conserved first and last residue. Each record gives: CDR3 DNA, CDR3 protein, clone size, V gene, D gene, J gene. D genes are given only for firm matches. Only part of the rows carry a size: once, few, many, or a class if the clone is expanded.

TGTGCCAGCAGCTTGGTGGATGGCCGGGACGGGAGAAATCAGCCCCAGCATTTT | CASSLVDGRDGRNQPQHF | NA | TRBV7-9 | NA | TRBJ1-5
TGTGCCAGCAGCTCCGGACTCGAGCAGTACTTC | CASSSGLEQYF | NA | TRBV11-2 | NA | TRBJ2-7
TGTGCCAGCAGCGTGGAGGGGGCGAGAGGTGAGCAGTTCTTC | CASSVEGARGEQFF | NA | TRBV9 | NA | TRBJ2-1
TGTGCCAGCAGCTTAGGCCCAGGACAGCGCGTCTATGGCTACACCTTC | CASSLGPGQRVYGYTF | NA | TRBV11-2 | NA | TRBJ1-2
TGTGCCAGTAGTCCAGACAGGCGCTCTGGAAACACCATATATTTT | CASSPDRRSGNTIYF | NA | TRBV19 | NA | TRBJ1-3
TGTGCCAGCAGCTTACTCCCTTCGGCCACAGGGGGACATGGAAACACCATATATTTT | CASSLLPSATGGHGNTIYF | once | TRBV7-9 | TRBD1 | TRBJ1-3
TGTGCATCACGGTACAGCCTTAATCAGCCCCAGCATTTT | CASRYSLNQPQHF | NA | TRBV28 | NA | TRBJ1-5
TGTGCCAGCAGGAAGGACAGCCTTGATGAAAAACTGTTTTTT | CASRKDSLDEKLFF | NA | TRBV7-9 | NA | TRBJ1-4
TGTGCCAGCTCACCATCACCCCCGTCCGGAGCTGAAGCTTTCTTT | CASSPSPPSGAEAFF | NA | TRBV18 | NA | TRBJ1-1
TGCGCCAGCAGCCCCGGACTCTCCACAGGGAACCATCAGCCCCAGCATTTT | CASSPGLSTGNHQPQHF | NA | TRBV5-1 | NA | TRBJ1-5